This T cell receptor (beta chain) was observed in a study of blood T cell repertoires in COVID-19. The germline V gene encodes CDR1 MNHEY and CDR2 SMNVEV (reference sequence). Trimming took off 3 bases at V and 5 bases at J, with 13 bases between the two ends. CDR3 length equals 14 residues. Clones were sequenced by immunoSEQ multiplex PCR, and TCRdb holds only the in-frame ones, with some missing. This table holds some 64,000 clones, about 70% found once. The chain is built from TRBV27 and TRBJ1-1; the D gene is possibly TRBD1 (5 bases). This receptor was identified in a human donor in a cohort sampled during active COVID-19. The sample was peripheral blood. The CDR3 DNA reads TGTGCCAGCAGTTTTCAGAGTGGGGGGACTGAAGCTTTCTTT. The encoded protein is CASSFQSGGTEAFF.